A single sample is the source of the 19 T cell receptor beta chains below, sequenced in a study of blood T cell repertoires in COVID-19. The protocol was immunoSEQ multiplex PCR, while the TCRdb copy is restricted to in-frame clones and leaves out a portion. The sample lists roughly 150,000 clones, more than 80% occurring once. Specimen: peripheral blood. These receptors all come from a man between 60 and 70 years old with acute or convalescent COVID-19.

CDR3 nucleotides: TGCGCCAGCAGCATGGGACTAGCGGGGGTTACAGATACGCAGTATTTT. Protein: CASSMGLAGVTDTQYF. This chain joins TRBV5-1 and TRBJ2-3, with TRBD2 matching over 14 bases. CDR3 length: 16 amino acids. Germline V gene sequence: CDR1 SGHRS, CDR2 YFSETQ. V was clipped by 4 bases and J by 3 bases; unmatched bases: 4.

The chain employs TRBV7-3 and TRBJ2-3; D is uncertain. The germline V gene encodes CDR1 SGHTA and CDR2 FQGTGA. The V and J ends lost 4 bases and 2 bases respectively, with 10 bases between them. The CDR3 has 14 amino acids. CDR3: CASSSGPFTDTQYF. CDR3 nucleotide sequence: TGTGCCAGCAGCTCCGGTCCCTTCACAGATACGCAGTATTTT.

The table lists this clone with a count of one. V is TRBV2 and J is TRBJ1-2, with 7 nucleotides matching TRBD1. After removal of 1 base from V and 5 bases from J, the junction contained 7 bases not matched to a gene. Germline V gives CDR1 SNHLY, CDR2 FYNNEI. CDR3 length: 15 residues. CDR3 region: CASSEGLTGTYGYTF. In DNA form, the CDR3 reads TGTGCCAGCAGTGAAGGACTGACAGGGACATATGGCTACACCTTC.

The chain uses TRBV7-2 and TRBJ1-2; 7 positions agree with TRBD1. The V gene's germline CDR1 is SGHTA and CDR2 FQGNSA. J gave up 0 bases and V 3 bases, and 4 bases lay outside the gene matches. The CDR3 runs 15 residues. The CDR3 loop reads CASSLGQSANYGYTF. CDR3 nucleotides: TGTGCCAGCAGCTTGGGACAGTCAGCTAACTATGGCTACACCTTC.

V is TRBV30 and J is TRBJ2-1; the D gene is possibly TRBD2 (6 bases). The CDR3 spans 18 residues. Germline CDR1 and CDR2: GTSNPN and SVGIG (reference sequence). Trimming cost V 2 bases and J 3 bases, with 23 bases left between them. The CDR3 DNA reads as TGTGCCTGGAGTCGTTTGGCGGGAACCCAAGGGAGCTACAATGAGCAGTTCTTC. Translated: CAWSRLAGTQGSYNEQFF. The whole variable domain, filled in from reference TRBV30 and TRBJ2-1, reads SQTIHQWPATLVQPVGSPLSLECTVEGTSNPNLYWYRQAAGRGLQLLFYSVGIGQISSEVPQNLSASRPQDRQFILSSKKLLLSDSGFYLCAWSRLAGTQGSYNEQFFGPGTRLTVL.

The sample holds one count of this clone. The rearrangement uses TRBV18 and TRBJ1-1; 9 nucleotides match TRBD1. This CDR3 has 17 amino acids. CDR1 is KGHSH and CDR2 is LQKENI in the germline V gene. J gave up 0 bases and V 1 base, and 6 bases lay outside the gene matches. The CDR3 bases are TGTGCCAGCTCACCACGACAGGGGGGCCAAATGAACACTGAAGCTTTCTTT. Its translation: CASSPRQGGQMNTEAFF.

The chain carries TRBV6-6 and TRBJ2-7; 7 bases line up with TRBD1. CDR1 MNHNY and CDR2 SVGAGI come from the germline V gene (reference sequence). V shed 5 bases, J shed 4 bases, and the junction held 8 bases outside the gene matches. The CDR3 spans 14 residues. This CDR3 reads CASSNAGGLYEQYF. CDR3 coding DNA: TGTGCCAGCAGTAATGCAGGGGGTCTGTACGAGCAGTACTTC.

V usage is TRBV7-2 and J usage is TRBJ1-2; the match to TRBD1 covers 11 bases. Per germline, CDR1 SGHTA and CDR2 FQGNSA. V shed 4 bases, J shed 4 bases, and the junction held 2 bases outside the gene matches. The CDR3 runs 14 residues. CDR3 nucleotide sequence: TGTGCCAGCAGCTCGGACAGGGGGCCCTATGGCTACACCTTC. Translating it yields CASSSDRGPYGYTF. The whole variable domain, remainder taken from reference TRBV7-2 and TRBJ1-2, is GAGVSQSPSNKVTEKGKDVELRCDPISGHTALYWYRQSLGQGLEFLIYFQGNSAPDKSGLPSDRFSAERTGGSVSTLTIQRTQQEDSAVYLCASSSDRGPYGYTFGSGTRLTVV.

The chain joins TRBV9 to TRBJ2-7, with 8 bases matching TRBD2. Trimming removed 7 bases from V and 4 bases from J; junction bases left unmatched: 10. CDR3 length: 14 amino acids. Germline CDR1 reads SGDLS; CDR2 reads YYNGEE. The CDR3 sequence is CASSLGGAGYEQYF. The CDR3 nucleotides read TGTGCCAGCTCACTCGGGGGGGCAGGATACGAGCAGTACTTC.

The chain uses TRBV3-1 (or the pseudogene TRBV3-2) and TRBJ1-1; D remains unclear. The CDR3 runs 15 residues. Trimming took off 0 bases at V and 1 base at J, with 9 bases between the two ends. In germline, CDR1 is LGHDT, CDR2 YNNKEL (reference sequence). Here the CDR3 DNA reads TGTGCCAGCAGCCAAGAGGCGCGGGGGAACACTGAAGCTTTCTTT. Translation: CASSQEARGNTEAFF.

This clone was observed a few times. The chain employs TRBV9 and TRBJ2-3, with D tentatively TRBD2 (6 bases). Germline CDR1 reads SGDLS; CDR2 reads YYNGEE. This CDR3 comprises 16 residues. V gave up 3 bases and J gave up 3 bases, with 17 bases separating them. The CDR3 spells CASSAEGLGVTDTQYF. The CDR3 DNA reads TGTGCCAGCAGCGCAGAGGGACTGGGGGTAACAGATACGCAGTATTTT.

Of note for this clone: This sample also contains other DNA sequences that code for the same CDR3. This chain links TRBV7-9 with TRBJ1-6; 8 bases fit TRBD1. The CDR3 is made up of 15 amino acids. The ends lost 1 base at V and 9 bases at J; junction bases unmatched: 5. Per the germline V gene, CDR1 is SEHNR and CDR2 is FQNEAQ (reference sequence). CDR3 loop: CASSLGGQGGSPLHF. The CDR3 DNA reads TGTGCCAGCAGCTTAGGCGGACAGGGAGGTTCACCCCTCCACTTT.

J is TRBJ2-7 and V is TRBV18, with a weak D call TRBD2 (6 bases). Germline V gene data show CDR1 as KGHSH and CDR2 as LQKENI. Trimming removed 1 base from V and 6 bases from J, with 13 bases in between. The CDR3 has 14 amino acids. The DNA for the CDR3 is TGTGCCAGCTCACCACAGGGAGGCTCTGGCGAGCAGTACTTC. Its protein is CASSPQGGSGEQYF.

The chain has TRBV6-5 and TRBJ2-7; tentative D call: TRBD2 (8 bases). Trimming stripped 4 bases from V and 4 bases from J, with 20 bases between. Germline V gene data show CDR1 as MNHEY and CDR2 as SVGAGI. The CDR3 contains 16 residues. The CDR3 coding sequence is TGTGCCAGCAGTTCCTTCGGGAGGGGGCAAGGTTACGAGCAGTACTTC. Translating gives CASSSFGRGQGYEQYF.

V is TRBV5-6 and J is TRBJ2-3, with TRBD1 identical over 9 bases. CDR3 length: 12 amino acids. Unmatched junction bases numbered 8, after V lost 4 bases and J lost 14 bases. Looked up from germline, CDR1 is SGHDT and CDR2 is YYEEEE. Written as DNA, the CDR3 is TGTGCCAGCAGCGGGACCGGACAGGGGTGGTATTTT. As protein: CASSGTGQGWYF.

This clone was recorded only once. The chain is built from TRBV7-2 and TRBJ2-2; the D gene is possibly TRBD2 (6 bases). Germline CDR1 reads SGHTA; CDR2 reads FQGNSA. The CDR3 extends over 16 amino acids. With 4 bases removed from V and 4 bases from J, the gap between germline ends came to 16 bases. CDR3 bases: TGTGCCAGCAGCTCCGGTAGGAGGGGAATCACCGGGGAGCTGTTTTTT. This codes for CASSSGRRGITGELFF.

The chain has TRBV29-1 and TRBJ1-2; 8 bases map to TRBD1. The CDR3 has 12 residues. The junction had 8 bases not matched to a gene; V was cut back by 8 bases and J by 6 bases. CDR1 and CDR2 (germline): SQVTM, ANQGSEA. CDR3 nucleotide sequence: TGCAGCATATCCCAGGGGGCAGATGGCTACACCTTC. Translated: CSISQGADGYTF.

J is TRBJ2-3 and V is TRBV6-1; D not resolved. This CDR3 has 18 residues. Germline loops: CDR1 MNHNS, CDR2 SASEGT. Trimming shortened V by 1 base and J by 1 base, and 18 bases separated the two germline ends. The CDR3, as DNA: TGTGCCAGCAGTGAAGAAGCAGGAACTTTTTTTCGCACAGATACGCAGTATTTT. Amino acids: CASSEEAGTFFRTDTQYF.

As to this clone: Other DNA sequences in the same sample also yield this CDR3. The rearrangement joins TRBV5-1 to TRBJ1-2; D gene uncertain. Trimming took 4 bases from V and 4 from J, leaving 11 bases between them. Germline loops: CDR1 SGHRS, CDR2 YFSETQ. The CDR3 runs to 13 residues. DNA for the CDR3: TGCGCCAGCAGCCTGGACGGCGGCTATGGCTACACCTTC. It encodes CASSLDGGYGYTF.